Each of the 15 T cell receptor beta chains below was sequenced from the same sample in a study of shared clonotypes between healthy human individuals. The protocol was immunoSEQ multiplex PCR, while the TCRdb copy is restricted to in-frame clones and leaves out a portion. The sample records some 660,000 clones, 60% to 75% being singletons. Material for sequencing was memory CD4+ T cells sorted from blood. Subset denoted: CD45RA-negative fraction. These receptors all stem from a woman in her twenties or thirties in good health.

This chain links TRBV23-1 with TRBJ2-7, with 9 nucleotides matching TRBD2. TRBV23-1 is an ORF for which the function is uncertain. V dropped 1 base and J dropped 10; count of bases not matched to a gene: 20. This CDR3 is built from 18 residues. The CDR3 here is CASSQFPAGGREGRQQYF. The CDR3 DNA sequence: TGCGCCAGCAGTCAATTCCCCGCCGGGGGGCGGGAGGGCCGTCAACAGTACTTC.

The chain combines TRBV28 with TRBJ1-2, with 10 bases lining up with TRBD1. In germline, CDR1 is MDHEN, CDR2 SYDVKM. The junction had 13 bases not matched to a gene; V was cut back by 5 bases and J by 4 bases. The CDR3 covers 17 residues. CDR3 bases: TGTGCCAGCAGTCCAGCCGGGACAGGGGCCGGAGGCTATGGCTACACCTTC. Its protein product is CASSPAGTGAGGYGYTF.

The CDR3 nucleotides read TGTGCCAGCATTCTCGACAGGGACTATGGCTACACCTTC. Translation: CASILDRDYGYTF. The chain is built from TRBV6-1 and TRBJ1-2, with 7 nucleotides matching TRBD1. Germline loops: CDR1 MNHNS, CDR2 SASEGT. After removal of 7 bases from V and 3 bases from J, the junction contained 5 bases not matched to a gene. This CDR3 region has 13 residues.

CDR3 sequence: CASSGFEQYF. In nucleotides, the CDR3 is TGTGCCAGCAGTGGGTTCGAGCAGTACTTC. The chain links TRBV2 to TRBJ2-7; D remains unclear. Germline V gene data show CDR1 as SNHLY and CDR2 as FYNNEI. V was pared by 4 bases and J by 6 bases, with 4 bases between. The CDR3 sequence is 10 residues long.

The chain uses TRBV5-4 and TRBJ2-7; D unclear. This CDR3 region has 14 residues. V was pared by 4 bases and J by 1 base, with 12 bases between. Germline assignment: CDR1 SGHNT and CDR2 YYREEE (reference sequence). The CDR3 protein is CASSRSWTSYEQYF. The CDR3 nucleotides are TGTGCCAGCAGCCGGAGTTGGACGTCCTACGAGCAGTACTTC.

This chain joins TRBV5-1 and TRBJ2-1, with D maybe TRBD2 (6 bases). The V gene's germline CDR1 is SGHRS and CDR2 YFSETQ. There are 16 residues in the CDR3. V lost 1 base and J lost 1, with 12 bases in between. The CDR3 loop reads CASSLSREWSYNEQFF. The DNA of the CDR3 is TGCGCCAGCAGCTTGTCACGGGAGTGGTCCTACAATGAGCAGTTCTTC. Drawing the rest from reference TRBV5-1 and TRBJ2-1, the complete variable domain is KAGVTQTPRYLIKTRGQQVTLSCSPISGHRSVSWYQQTPGQGLQFLFEYFSETQRNKGNFPGRFSGRQFSNSRSEMNVSTLELGDSALYLCASSLSREWSYNEQFFGPGTRLTVL.

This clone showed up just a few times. CDR3 nucleotides: TGTGCCAGCAGGATCTACTACAGCGGCGGCTCTGGAAACACCATATATTTT. This translates into CASRIYYSGGSGNTIYF. The rearrangement links TRBV7-9 to TRBJ1-3; no clear D. This CDR3 is built from 17 residues. Germline lookup yields CDR1 SEHNR and CDR2 FQNEAQ (reference sequence). V dropped 6 bases and J dropped 0 bases, with 18 bases sitting between them.

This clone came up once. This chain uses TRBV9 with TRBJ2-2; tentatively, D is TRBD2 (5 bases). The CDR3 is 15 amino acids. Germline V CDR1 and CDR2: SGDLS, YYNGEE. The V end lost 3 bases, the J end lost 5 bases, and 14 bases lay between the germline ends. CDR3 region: CASSGGSQRTGELFF. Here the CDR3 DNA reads TGTGCCAGCAGCGGAGGGTCCCAGAGGACCGGGGAGCTGTTTTTT.

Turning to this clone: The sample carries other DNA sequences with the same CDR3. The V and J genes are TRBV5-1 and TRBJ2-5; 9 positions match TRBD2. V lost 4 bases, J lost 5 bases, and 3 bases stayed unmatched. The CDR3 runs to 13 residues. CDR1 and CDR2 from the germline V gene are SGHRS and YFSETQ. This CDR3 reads CASSGGRGETQYF. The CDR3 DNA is TGCGCCAGCAGCGGCGGGAGGGGTGAGACCCAGTACTTC.

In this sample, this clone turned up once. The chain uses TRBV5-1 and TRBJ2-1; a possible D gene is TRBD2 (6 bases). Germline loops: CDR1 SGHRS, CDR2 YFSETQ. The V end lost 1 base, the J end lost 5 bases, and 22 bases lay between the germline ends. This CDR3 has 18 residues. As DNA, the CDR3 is TGCGCCAGCAGCTTGACCACTTTGAGACGGGAGTTCCACAATGAGCAGTTCTTC. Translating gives CASSLTTLRREFHNEQFF.

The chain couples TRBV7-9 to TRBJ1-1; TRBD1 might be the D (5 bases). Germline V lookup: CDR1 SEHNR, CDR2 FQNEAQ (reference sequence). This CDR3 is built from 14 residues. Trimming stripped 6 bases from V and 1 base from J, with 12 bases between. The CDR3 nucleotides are TGTGCCAGCAGAAGGGACGGGGCGAACACTGAAGCTTTCTTT. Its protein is CASRRDGANTEAFF.

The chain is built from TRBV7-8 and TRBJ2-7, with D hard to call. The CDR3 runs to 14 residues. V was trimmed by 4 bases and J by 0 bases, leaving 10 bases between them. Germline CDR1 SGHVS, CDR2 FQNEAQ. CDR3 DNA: TGTGCCAGCAGCTCCACGGGCCGCTCCTACGAGCAGTACTTC. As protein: CASSSTGRSYEQYF.

The DNA of the CDR3 is TGCGCCAGCAGTGCCGGGGGCGGCGGCACTGAAGCTTTCTTT. Translated: CASSAGGGGTEAFF. J is TRBJ1-1 and V is TRBV10-1, with a tentative D call TRBD1 (6 bases). CDR3 length: 14 residues. Germline V gene data show CDR1 as WNHNN and CDR2 as SYGVQD (reference sequence). V was pared by 4 bases and J by 4 bases, with 13 bases between.

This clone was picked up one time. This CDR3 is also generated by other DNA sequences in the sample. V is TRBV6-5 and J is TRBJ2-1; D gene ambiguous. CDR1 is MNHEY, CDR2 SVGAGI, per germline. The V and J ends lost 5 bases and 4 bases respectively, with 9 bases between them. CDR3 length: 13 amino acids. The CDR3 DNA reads TGTGCCAGCAGTGAATTAGGATACAATGAGCAGTTCTTC. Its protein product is CASSELGYNEQFF.

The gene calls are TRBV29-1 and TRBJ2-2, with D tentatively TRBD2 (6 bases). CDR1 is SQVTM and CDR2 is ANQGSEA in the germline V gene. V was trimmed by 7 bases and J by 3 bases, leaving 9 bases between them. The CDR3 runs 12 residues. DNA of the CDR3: TGCAGCGCCGGGAGTTACACCGGGGAGCTGTTTTTT. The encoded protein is CSAGSYTGELFF.